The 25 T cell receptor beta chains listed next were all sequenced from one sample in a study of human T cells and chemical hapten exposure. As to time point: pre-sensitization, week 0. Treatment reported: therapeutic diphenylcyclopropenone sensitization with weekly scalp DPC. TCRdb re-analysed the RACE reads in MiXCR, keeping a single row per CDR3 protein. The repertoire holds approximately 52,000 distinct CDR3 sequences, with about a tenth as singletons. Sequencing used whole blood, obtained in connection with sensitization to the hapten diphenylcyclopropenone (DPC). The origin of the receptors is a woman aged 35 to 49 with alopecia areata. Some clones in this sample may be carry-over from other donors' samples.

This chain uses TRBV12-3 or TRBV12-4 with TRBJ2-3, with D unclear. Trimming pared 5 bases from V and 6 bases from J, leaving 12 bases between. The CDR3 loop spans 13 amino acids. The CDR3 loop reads CASSHPWADTQYF. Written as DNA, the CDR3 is TGTGCCAGCAGTCACCCCTGGGCGGATACGCAGTATTTT.

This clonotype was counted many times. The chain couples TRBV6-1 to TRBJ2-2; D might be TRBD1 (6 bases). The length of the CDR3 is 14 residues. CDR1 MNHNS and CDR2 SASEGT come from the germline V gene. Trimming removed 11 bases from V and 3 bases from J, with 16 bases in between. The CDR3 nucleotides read TGTGCCTCCGGTTCTGGGGGCGACACCGGGGAGCTGTTTTTT. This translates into CASGSGGDTGELFF.

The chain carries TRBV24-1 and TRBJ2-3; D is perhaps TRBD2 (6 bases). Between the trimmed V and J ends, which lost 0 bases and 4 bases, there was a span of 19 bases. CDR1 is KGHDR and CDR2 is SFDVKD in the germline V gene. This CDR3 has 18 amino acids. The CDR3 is CATSDLAYGTPRADTQYF. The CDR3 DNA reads TGTGCCACCAGTGATTTGGCTTACGGGACTCCAAGGGCAGATACGCAGTATTTT.

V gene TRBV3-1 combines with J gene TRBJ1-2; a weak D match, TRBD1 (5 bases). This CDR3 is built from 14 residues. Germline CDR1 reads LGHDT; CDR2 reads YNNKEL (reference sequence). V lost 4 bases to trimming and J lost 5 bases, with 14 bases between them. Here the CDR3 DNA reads TGTGCCAGCAGCCTTTCCGGGACCGGGTATGGCTACACCTTC. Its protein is CASSLSGTGYGYTF.

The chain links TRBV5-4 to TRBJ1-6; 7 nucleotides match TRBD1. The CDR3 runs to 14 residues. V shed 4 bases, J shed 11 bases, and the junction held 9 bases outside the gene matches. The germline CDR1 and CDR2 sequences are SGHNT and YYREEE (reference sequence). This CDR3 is CASSIDRVKTPLHF. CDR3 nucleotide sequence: TGTGCCAGCAGCATAGACAGGGTGAAGACACCCCTCCACTTT.

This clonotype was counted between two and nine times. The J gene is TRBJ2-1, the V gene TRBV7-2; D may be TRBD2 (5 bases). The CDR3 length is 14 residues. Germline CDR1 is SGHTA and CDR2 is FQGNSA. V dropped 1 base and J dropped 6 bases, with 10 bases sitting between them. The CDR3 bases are TGTGCCAGCAGCTTAGGTCACCTAGCCAATGAGCAGTTCTTC. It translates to CASSLGHLANEQFF.

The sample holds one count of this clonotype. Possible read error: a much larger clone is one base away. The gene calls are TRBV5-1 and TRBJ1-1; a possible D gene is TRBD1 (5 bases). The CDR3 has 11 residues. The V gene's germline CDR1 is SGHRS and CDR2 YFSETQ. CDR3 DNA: TGCACCAGCAGCTTGGGACCTGAAGCTTTCTTT. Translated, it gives CTSSLGPEAFF.

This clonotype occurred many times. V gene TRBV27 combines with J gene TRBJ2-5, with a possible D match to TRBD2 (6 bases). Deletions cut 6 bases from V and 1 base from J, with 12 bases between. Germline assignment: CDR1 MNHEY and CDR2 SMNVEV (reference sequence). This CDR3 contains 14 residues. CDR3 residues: CASRLRGIQETQYF. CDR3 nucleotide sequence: TGTGCCAGCAGACTCCGGGGGATCCAAGAGACCCAGTACTTC.

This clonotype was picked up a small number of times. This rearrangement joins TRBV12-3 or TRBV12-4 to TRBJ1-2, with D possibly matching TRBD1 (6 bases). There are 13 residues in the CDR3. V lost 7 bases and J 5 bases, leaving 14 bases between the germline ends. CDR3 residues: CASNTQGRYGYTF. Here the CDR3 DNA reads TGTGCCAGCAATACCCAGGGGAGATATGGCTACACCTTC.

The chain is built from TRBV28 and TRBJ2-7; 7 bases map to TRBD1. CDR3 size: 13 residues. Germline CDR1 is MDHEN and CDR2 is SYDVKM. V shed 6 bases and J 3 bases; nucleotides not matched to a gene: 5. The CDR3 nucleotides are TGTGCCAGCAGGGACCGGGACAGCTACGAGCAGTACTTC. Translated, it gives CASRDRDSYEQYF. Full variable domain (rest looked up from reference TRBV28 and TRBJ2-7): DVKVTQSSRYLVKRTGEKVFLECVQDMDHENMFWYRQDPGLGLRLIYFSYDVKMKEKGDIPEGYSVSREKKERFSLILESASTNQTSMYLCASRDRDSYEQYFGPGTRLTVT.

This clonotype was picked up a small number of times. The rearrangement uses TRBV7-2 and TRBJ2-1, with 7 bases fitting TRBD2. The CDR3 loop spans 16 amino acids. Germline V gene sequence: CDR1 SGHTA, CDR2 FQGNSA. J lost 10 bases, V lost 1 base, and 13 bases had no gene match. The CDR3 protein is CASSLGVSGVVREQFF. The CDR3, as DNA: TGTGCCAGCAGCTTAGGTGTCAGCGGGGTAGTAAGGGAGCAGTTCTTC.

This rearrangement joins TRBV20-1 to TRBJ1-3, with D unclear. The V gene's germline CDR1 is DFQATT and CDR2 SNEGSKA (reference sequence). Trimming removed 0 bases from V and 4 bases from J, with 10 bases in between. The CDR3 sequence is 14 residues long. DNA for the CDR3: TGCAGTGCTAGAGAACTACCTCCAGGAAACACCATATATTTT. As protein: CSARELPPGNTIYF.

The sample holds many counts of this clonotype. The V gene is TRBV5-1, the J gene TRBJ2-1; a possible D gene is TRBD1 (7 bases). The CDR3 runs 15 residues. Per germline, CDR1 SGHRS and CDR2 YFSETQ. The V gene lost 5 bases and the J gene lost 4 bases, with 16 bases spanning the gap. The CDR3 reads CASSRGTDVYNEQFF. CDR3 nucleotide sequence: TGCGCCAGCAGTCGGGGGACAGATGTGTACAATGAGCAGTTCTTC.

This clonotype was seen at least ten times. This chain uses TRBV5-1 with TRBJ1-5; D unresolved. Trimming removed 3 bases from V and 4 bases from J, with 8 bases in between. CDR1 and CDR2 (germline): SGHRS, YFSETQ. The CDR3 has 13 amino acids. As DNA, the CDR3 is TGCGCCAGCAGCTACGCCATTAATCAGCCCCAGCATTTT. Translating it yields CASSYAINQPQHF.

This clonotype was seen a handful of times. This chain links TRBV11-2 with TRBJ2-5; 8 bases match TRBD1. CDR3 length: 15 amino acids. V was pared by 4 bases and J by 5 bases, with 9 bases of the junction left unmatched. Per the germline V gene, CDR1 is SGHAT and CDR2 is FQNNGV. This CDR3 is CASSSRAGGLETQYF. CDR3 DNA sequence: TGTGCCAGCAGCTCCAGGGCAGGGGGCTTGGAGACCCAGTACTTC. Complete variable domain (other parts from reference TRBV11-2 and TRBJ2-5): EAGVAQSPRYKIIEKRQSVAFWCNPISGHATLYWYQQILGQGPKLLIQFQNNGVVDDSQLPKDRFSAERLKGVDSTLKIQPAKLEDSAVYLCASSSRAGGLETQYFGPGTRLLVL.

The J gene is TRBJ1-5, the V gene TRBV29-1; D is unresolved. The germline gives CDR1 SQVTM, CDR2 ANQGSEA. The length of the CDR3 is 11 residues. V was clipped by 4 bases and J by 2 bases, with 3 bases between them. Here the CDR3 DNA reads TGCAGCGTTGGCGGCAATCAGCCCCAGCATTTT. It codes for CSVGGNQPQHF.

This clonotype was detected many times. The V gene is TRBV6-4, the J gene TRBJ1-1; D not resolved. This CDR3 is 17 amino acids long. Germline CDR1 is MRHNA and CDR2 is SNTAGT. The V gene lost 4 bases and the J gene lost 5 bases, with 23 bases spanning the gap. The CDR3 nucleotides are TGTGCCAGCAGTGCTTCCTCCGACAACCCCGCGGGAACTGAAGCTTTCTTT. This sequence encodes CASSASSDNPAGTEAFF.

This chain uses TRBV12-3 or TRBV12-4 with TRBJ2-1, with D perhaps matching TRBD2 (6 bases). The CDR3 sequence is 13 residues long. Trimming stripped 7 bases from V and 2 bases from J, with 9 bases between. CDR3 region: CASNGGTYNEQFF. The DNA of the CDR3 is TGTGCCAGCAACGGGGGAACCTACAATGAGCAGTTCTTC.

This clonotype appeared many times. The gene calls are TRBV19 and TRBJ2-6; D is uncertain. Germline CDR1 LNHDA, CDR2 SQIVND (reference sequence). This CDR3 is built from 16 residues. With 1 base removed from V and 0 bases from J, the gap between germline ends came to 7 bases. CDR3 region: CASSIVQNSGANVLTF. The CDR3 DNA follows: TGTGCCAGTAGTATAGTTCAGAACTCTGGGGCCAACGTCCTGACTTTC. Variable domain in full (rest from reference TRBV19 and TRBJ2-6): DGGITQSPKYLFRKEGQNVTLSCEQNLNHDAMYWYRQDPGQGLRLIYYSQIVNDFQKGDIAEGYSVSREKKESFPLTVTSAQKNPTAFYLCASSIVQNSGANVLTFGAGSRLTVL.

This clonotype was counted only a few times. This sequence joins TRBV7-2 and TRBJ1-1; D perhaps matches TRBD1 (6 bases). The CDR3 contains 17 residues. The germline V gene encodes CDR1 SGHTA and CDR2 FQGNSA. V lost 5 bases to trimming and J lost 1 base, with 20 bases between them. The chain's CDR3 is CASSRVKQGVGNTEAFF. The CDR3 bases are TGTGCCAGCAGCCGGGTAAAACAGGGCGTAGGGAACACTGAAGCTTTCTTT.

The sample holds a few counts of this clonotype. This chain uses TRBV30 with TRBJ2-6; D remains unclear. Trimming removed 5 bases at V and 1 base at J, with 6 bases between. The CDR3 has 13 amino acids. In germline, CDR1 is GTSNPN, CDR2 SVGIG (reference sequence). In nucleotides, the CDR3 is TGTGCCTGGTTAAAATCTGGGGCCAACGTCCTGACTTTC. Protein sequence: CAWLKSGANVLTF.

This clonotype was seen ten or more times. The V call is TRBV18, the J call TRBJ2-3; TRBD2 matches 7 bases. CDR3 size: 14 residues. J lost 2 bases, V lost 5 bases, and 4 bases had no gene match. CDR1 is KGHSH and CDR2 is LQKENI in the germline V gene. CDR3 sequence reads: CASSTGGSTDTQYF. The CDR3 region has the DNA TGTGCCAGCTCAACCGGGGGGTCCACAGATACGCAGTATTTT.

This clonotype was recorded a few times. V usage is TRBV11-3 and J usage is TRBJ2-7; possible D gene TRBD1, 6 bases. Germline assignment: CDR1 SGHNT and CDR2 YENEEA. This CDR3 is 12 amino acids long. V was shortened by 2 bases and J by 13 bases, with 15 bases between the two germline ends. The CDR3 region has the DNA TGTGCCAGCAGCTTATCCCAGGGGAGACTTTACTTC. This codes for CASSLSQGRLYF.

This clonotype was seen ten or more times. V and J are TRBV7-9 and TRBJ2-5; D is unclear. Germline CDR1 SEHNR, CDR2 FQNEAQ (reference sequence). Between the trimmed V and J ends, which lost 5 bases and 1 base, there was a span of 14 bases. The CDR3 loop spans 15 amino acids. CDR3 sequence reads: CASSRYHQAQETQYF. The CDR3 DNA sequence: TGTGCCAGCAGCCGGTACCATCAGGCCCAAGAGACCCAGTACTTC. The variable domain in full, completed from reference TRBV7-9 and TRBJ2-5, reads DTGVSQNPRHKITKRGQNVTFRCDPISEHNRLYWYRQTLGQGPEFLTYFQNEAQLEKSRLLSDRFSAERPKGSFSTLEIQRTEQGDSAMYLCASSRYHQAQETQYFGPGTRLLVL.

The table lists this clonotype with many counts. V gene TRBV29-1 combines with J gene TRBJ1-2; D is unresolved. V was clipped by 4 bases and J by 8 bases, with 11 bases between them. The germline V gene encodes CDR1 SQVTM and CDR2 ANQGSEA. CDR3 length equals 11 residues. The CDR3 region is CSVVSGRGYTF. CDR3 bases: TGCAGCGTTGTGTCGGGTCGCGGCTACACCTTC.